Below are 16 T cell receptor beta chains sequenced from a single sample in a study of vaccination and CD4 T cells after COVID-19. The Oncomine TCR Beta short-read assay was what sequenced the DNA obtained from cultured CD4+ T cells. TCRdb fed the PCR reads into MiXCR, producing one record per CDR3 protein. The sample includes roughly 8,900 distinct CDR3 sequences, 64% of them seen just once. These receptors' targets are unknown. Described treatment: 10-day PBMC culture with coronavirus spike peptide pools or control peptides (ViraFEST assay). Sequences were obtained from CD4+ T cells from blood, cultured in vitro. All receptors derive from a human donor who had recovered from COVID-19.

V gene TRBV5-1 combines with J gene TRBJ2-5; D is tentatively TRBD1 or TRBD2 (5 bases each). The germline V gene has CDR1 SGHRS and CDR2 YFSETQ. CDR3 length: 15 amino acids. Trimming removed 1 base from V and 0 bases from J, with 10 bases in between. For the CDR3, the DNA is TGCGCCAGCAGCTTGCAGGTGGGGGACCAAGAGACCCAGTACTTC. Protein: CASSLQVGDQETQYF. The whole variable domain, remainder taken from reference TRBV5-1 and TRBJ2-5, is KAGVTQTPRYLIKTRGQQVTLSCSPISGHRSVSWYQQTPGQGLQFLFEYFSETQRNKGNFPGRFSGRQFSNSRSEMNVSTLELGDSALYLCASSLQVGDQETQYFGPGTRLLVL.

The chain carries TRBV2 and TRBJ1-5; no clear D. The CDR3 runs 13 residues. Germline values: CDR1 SNHLY, CDR2 FYNNEI. V was pared by 4 bases and J by 5 bases, with 9 bases between. The CDR3 DNA reads TGTGCCAGCAGTGTAGTGGTTTATCAGCCCCAGCATTTT. It specifies CASSVVVYQPQHF.

V usage is TRBV6-5 and J usage is TRBJ1-2; the D is unclear. CDR1 MNHEY and CDR2 SVGAGI come from the germline V gene. The CDR3 extends over 13 amino acids. Trimming pared 4 bases from V and 5 bases from J, leaving 11 bases between. As DNA, the CDR3 is TGTGCCAGCAGTTCCCCCCCCGGATATGGCTACACCTTC. This translates into CASSSPPGYGYTF.

In its sample, this clonotype was seen once. The rearrangement links TRBV7-9 to TRBJ1-2, with D possibly TRBD1 on 5 matching bases. CDR3 length: 15 amino acids. The germline CDR1 and CDR2 sequences are SEHNR and FQNEAQ (reference sequence). Trimming stripped 6 bases from V and 6 bases from J, with 20 bases between. The CDR3 coding sequence is TGTGCCAGCAGACTAGCGGGGGAGATAAAGGATGGCTACACCTTC. It is translated as CASRLAGEIKDGYTF.

This clonotype turned up a few times. This rearrangement joins TRBV6-2 or TRBV6-3 to TRBJ1-2; TRBD1 agrees at 10 bases. V gave up 0 bases and J gave up 5 bases; unmatched junction bases: 3. The CDR3 sequence is 15 residues long. Per the germline V gene, CDR1 is MNHEY and CDR2 is SVGEGT. CDR3 sequence: CASSYSTGGGYGYTF. DNA of the CDR3: TGTGCCAGCAGTTACTCGACAGGGGGCGGATATGGCTACACCTTC.

The V gene is TRBV20-1, the J gene TRBJ1-2; D possibly corresponds to TRBD1 (6 bases). Trimming left V 3 bases short and J 1 base short, with 15 bases between. Germline V gives CDR1 DFQATT, CDR2 SNEGSKA (reference sequence). CDR3 size: 15 residues. Here the CDR3 DNA reads TGCAGTGCTAGTAAGGGCGGCAGGGGTAACTATGGCTACACCTTC. Translated, it gives CSASKGGRGNYGYTF.

The rearrangement uses TRBV6-1 and TRBJ1-2; possibly TRBD1 for D (5 bases). V was shortened by 5 bases and J by 2 bases, with 12 bases between the two germline ends. This CDR3 spans 14 amino acids. Germline V gene sequence: CDR1 MNHNS, CDR2 SASEGT. This CDR3 reads CASSPGTANYGYTF. DNA of the CDR3: TGTGCCAGCAGTCCCGGGACGGCGAACTATGGCTACACCTTC.

The chain couples TRBV24-1 to TRBJ2-2, with TRBD1 as a possible D gene (6 bases). CDR1 is KGHDR, CDR2 SFDVKD, per germline. The V gene lost 9 bases and the J gene lost 4 bases, with 14 bases spanning the gap. This CDR3 is 14 amino acids long. The CDR3 reads CATALQGSTGELFF. CDR3 coding DNA: TGTGCCACCGCCCTCCAGGGGAGCACCGGGGAGCTGTTTTTT.

J is TRBJ2-7 and V is TRBV2, with TRBD2 as a possible D gene (5 bases). Trimming removed 7 bases at V and 1 base at J, with 14 bases between. This CDR3 is 14 amino acids long. The germline gives CDR1 SNHLY, CDR2 FYNNEI. The CDR3, as DNA: TGTGCCAGCACCCCAGAGGGTATTTCCTACGAGCAGTACTTC. Amino acids: CASTPEGISYEQYF.

The CDR3 reads CASSSGRIQETQYF. The CDR3 bases are TGTGCCAGCAGTTCGGGGAGAATCCAAGAGACCCAGTACTTC. The rearrangement uses TRBV2 and TRBJ2-5, with D possibly TRBD2 on 5 matching bases. CDR3 size: 14 residues. Deletions cut 5 bases from V and 1 base from J, with 11 bases between. The germline CDR1 and CDR2 sequences are SNHLY and FYNNEI.

J is TRBJ2-7 and V is TRBV6-1; 10 positions match TRBD2. V shed 6 bases and J 3 bases; nucleotides not matched to a gene: 11. The V gene's germline CDR1 is MNHNS and CDR2 SASEGT. CDR3 length: 16 amino acids. The CDR3 protein is CASRALWTSGHYEQYF. DNA for the CDR3: TGTGCCAGCAGAGCCCTTTGGACTAGCGGACACTACGAGCAGTACTTC.

This clonotype was seen more than once but under ten times. V usage is TRBV27 and J usage is TRBJ1-5; D is unresolved. Germline V gene sequence: CDR1 MNHEY, CDR2 SMNVEV (reference sequence). With 6 bases removed from V and 2 bases from J, the gap between germline ends came to 5 bases. CDR3 size: 12 residues. This CDR3 is CASSQRNQPQHF. The CDR3 DNA reads TGTGCCAGCAGCCAGCGCAATCAGCCCCAGCATTTT.

This chain joins TRBV19 and TRBJ1-1; 7 bases match TRBD1. The length of the CDR3 is 13 residues. V lost 5 bases and J lost 4; bases outside the gene matches: 4. Germline-derived CDR1 and CDR2 are LNHDA and SQIVND (reference sequence). For the CDR3, the DNA is TGTGCCAGTAGTCACGACAGGGCCACTGAAGCTTTCTTT. Amino acids: CASSHDRATEAFF.

The genes are TRBV5-1 and TRBJ2-1, with TRBD2 as a possible D gene (5 bases). Trimming removed 0 bases from V and 8 bases from J, with 18 bases in between. This CDR3 contains 16 residues. In germline, CDR1 is SGHRS, CDR2 YFSETQ. The CDR3 reads CASSLDAQTINYEQFF. DNA of the CDR3: TGCGCCAGCAGCTTGGACGCCCAGACTATAAACTATGAGCAGTTCTTC.

This clonotype has only one observation. The chain couples TRBV6-1 to TRBJ1-1, with D possibly being TRBD1 (6 bases). V was pared by 2 bases and J by 1 base, with 11 bases between. This CDR3 comprises 15 residues. Germline CDR1 MNHNS, CDR2 SASEGT. In nucleotides, the CDR3 is TGTGCCAGCAGTGAACTGGGGGGCGCGAACACTGAAGCTTTCTTT. Protein product: CASSELGGANTEAFF.

The rearrangement uses TRBV5-4 and TRBJ1-1; D is unresolved. Germline CDR1 SGHNT, CDR2 YYREEE (reference sequence). The length of the CDR3 is 13 residues. V gave up 3 bases and J gave up 1 base, with 7 bases separating them. The CDR3 DNA reads TGTGCCAGCAGCTCGGACTGGAACACTGAAGCTTTCTTT. Translating gives CASSSDWNTEAFF.